This is a list of T cell receptor beta chains from one sample in a study of OX40 agonist ivuxolimab in advanced cancers. Profiling relied on immunoSEQ multiplex PCR, and the TCRdb table lists in-frame clones only, not all of them. The table records about 64,000 clones, roughly 80% of them present only once. Here the sequenced sample was CD4+ or CD8+ T cells sorted from blood, taken in a trial of the OX40 agonist ivuxolimab. The source is an adult with an advanced solid tumor such as melanoma, head and neck, liver or kidney cancer. Both conserved end residues are trimmed from each CDR3. The order of the fields is J gene, V gene, CDR3 protein.

TRBJ1-1 | TRBV5-1 | ASSTLYRGRNTEAF
TRBJ2-2 | TRBV6-5 | ASSYGTTNTGELF
TRBJ2-2 | TRBV7-3 | ASSLLRGPNTGELF
TRBJ1-1 | TRBV30 | AWSQGGREAF
TRBJ2-3 | TRBV18 | ASRTGGEGTDTQY
TRBJ2-3 | TRBV18 | ASSHGLPATDTQY
TRBJ2-2 | TRBV19 | ASTPGTVATGELF
TRBJ2-3 | TRBV25-1 | ASSFRLADTDTQY
TRBJ2-7 | TRBV6-1 | ASSELAGPYEQY
TRBJ1-5 | TRBV7-2 | ASSFDYSNQPQH
TRBJ2-7 | TRBV30 | AWSVGSGRAIYEQY
TRBJ2-7 | TRBV28 | ATGQVAYEQY
TRBJ1-2 | TRBV5-1 | ASSSSGGGYT
TRBJ2-7 | TRBV10-3 | AIRGATTGSTYEQY
TRBJ1-3 | TRBV7-9 | ASSPAAVGVGNTIY